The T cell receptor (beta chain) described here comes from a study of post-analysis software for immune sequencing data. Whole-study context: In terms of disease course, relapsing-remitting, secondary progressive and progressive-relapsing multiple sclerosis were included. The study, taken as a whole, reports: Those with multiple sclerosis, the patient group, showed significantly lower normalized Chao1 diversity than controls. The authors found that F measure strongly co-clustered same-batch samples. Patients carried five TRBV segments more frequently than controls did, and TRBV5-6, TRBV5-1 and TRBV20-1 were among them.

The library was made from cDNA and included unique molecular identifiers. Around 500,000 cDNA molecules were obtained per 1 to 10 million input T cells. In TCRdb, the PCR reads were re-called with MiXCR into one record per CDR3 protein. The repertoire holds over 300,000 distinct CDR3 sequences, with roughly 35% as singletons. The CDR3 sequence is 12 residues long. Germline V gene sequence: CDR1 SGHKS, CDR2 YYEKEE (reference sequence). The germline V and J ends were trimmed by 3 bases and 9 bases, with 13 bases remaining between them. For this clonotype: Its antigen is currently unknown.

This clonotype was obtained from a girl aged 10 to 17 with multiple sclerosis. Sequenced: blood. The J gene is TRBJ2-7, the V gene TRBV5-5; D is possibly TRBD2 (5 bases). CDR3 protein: CASSSEWRRQYF. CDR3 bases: TGTGCCAGCAGCTCGGAATGGAGGAGGCAGTACTTC. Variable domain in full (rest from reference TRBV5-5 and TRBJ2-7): DAGVTQSPTHLIKTRGQQVTLRCSPISGHKSVSWYQQVLGQGPQFIFQYYEKEERGRGNFPDRFSARQFPNYSSELNVNALLLGDSALYLCASSSEWRRQYFGPGTRLTVT.